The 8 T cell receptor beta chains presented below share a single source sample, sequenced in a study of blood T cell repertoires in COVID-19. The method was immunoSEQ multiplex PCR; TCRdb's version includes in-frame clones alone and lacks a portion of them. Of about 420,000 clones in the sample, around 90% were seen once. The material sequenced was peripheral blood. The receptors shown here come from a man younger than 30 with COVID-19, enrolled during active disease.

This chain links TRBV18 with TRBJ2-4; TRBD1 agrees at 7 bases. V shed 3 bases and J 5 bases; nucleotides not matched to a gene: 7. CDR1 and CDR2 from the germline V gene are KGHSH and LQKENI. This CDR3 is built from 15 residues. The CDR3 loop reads CASSPRGTDQNIQYF. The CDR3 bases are TGTGCCAGCTCACCGCGAGGGACAGACCAAAACATTCAGTACTTC.

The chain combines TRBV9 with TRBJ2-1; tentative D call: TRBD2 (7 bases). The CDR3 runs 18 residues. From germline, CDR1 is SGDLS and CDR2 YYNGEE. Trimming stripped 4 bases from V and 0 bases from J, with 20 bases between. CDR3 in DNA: TGTGCCAGCAGCCTCTCTACGGGGGGCAGGGGCTCCTACAATGAGCAGTTCTTC. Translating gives CASSLSTGGRGSYNEQFF.

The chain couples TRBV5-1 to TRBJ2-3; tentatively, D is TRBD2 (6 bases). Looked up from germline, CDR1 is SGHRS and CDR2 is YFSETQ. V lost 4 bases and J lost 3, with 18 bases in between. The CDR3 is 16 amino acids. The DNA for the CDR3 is TGCGCCAGCAGCCCCTGGGGCGGGACCAATACAGATACGCAGTATTTT. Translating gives CASSPWGGTNTDTQYF.

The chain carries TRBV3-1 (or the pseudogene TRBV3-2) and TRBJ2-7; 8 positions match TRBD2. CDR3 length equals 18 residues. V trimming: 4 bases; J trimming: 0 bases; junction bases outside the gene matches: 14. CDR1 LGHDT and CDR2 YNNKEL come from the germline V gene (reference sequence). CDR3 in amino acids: CASSRLEYSGAISYEQYF. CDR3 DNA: TGTGCCAGCAGCCGGTTAGAATATAGCGGGGCGATCTCCTACGAGCAGTACTTC.

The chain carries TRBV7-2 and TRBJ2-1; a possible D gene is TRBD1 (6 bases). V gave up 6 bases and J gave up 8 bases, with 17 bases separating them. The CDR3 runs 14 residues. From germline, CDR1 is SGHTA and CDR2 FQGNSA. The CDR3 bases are TGTGCCAGCAGGCAACAGGGCCGGCCGTATGAGCAGTTCTTC. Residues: CASRQQGRPYEQFF.

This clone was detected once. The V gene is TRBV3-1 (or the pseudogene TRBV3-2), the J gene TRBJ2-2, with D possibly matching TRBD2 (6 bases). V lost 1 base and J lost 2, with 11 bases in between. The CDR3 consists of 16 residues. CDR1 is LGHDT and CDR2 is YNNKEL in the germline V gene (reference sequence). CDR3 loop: CASSQGLALNTGELFF. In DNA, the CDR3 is TGTGCCAGCAGCCAAGGCCTAGCGCTCAACACCGGGGAGCTGTTTTTT.

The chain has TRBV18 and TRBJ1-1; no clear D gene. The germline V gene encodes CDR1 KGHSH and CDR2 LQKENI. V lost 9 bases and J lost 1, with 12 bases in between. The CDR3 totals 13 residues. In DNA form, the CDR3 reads TGTGCCAGTATCAGGAATCCGAACACTGAAGCTTTCTTT. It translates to CASIRNPNTEAFF.

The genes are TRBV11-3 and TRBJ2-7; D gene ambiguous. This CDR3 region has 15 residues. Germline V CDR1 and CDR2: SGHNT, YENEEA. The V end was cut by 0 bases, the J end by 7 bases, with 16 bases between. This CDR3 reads CASSLDVVPPQEQYF. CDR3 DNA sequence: TGTGCCAGCAGCTTAGATGTGGTACCTCCCCAGGAGCAGTACTTC.